The table lists the clone carrying this T cell receptor beta chain with a count of one. The data originate from a study of control samples from healthy donors and cancer patients. Method: immunoSEQ multiplex PCR; TCRdb's copy keeps in-frame clones and lacks some. The repertoire holds 130,000 or so clones, with over 75% as singletons. V trimming: 4 bases; J trimming: 6 bases; junction bases outside the gene matches: 5. This CDR3 has 14 amino acids. The germline CDR1 and CDR2 sequences are LGHDT and YNNKEL (reference sequence). The genes are TRBV3-1 (or the pseudogene TRBV3-2) and TRBJ2-2; 7 bases match TRBD1. Material for sequencing was blood. The TCR originated in a man between 50 and 59 years old in good health. The chain's CDR3 is CASSPTGSPGELFF. For the CDR3, the DNA is TGTGCCAGCAGCCCGACAGGGTCACCCGGGGAGCTGTTTTTT.